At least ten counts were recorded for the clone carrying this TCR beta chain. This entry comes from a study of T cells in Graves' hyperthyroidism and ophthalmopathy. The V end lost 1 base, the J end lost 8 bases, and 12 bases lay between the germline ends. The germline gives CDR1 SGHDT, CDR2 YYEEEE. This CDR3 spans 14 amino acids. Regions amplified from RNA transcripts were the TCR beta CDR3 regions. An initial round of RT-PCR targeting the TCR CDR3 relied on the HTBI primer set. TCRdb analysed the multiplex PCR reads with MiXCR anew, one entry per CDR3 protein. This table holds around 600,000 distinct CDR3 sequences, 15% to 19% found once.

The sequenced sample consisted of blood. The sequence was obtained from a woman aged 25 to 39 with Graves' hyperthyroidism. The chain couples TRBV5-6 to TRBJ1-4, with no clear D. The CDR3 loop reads CASSLRHGEEKLFF. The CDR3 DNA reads TGTGCCAGCAGCTTGCGGCACGGGGAAGAAAAACTGTTTTTT.